Included here is one TCR beta chain sequence, with context. CDR3 length: 16 residues. The germline V gene has CDR1 SEHNR and CDR2 FQNEAQ (reference sequence). The J segment lost 5 bases and the V segment lost 5 bases, leaving 8 bases of the junction unmatched. Employing constant-segment primers, 5'RACE generated TCR alpha and TCR beta cDNA libraries bearing sample barcodes and UMIs. MiXCR, applied by TCRdb to the 5' RACE reads, yields one record per CDR3 protein. Here the sample spans 150,000 to 200,000 distinct CDR3 sequences, roughly 10% being singletons. This specimen belongs to a study of T-cell memory formation after mild COVID-19. Study-level information: TCR clusters showed largely donor specificity.

The chain links TRBV7-9 to TRBJ2-5; TRBD2 matches at 13 bases. Source material: PBMCs or a T cell subset sorted from them (not recorded which). The sequence derives from a man between 18 and 35 years old who had mild COVID-19 (a few samples of this study predate the infection). Cell type and time point are not known. CDR3 amino acids: CASSLGLAGLEETQYF. CDR3 nucleotide sequence: TGTGCCAGCAGCCTGGGACTAGCGGGGTTAGAGGAGACCCAGTACTTC.